A selection of T cell receptor beta chains follows, all from one sample in a study of blood T cell repertoires in COVID-19. Measured with immunoSEQ multiplex PCR; TCRdb has only the in-frame clones, and not every one. The sample shows approximately 50,000 clones, around 85% of them seen only once. Sequencing input: peripheral blood. All receptors come from a man in his 60s with acute or convalescent COVID-19. The CDR3 runs from the conserved cysteine through the conserved F or W. The D gene is left open where the match is weak. A clone size is listed for some rows: how often the clone was seen (once, few, many), or a class if it is expanded.

d_gene: .
v_gene: TRBV6-5
abundance: once
j_gene: TRBJ1-6
CDR3aa: CASRGGRSNSPLHF
CDR3nt: TGTGCCAGCAGGGGGGGTCGGAGTAATTCACCCCTCCACTTT

d_gene: TRBD1
v_gene: TRBV30
abundance: once
j_gene: TRBJ1-4
CDR3aa: CAWSEDRGNEKLFF
CDR3nt: TGTGCCTGGAGTGAGGACAGGGGAAATGAAAAACTGTTTTTT

d_gene: TRBD2
v_gene: TRBV27
abundance: .
j_gene: TRBJ2-3
CDR3aa: CASSTTSGRAGPDTQYF
CDR3nt: TGTGCCAGCAGTACGACTAGCGGGAGGGCCGGTCCAGATACGCAGTATTTT

d_gene: TRBD2
v_gene: TRBV30
abundance: .
j_gene: TRBJ2-3
CDR3aa: CAWSGLAGGSTDTQYF
CDR3nt: TGTGCCTGGAGTGGACTAGCGGGGGGGAGCACAGATACGCAGTATTTT

d_gene: .
v_gene: TRBV25-1
abundance: .
j_gene: TRBJ2-7
CDR3aa: CASTPSVGHYYEQYF
CDR3nt: TGTGCCAGCACCCCATCGGTAGGCCACTACTACGAGCAGTACTTC

d_gene: .
v_gene: TRBV6-5
abundance: .
j_gene: TRBJ2-1
CDR3aa: CATRRGLYNEQFF
CDR3nt: TGTGCCACCAGAAGGGGCCTTTACAATGAGCAGTTCTTC

d_gene: .
v_gene: TRBV27
abundance: .
j_gene: TRBJ2-3
CDR3aa: CASRGAGRADTQYF
CDR3nt: TGTGCCAGCAGGGGCGCGGGACGAGCAGATACGCAGTATTTT

d_gene: TRBD1
v_gene: TRBV28
abundance: .
j_gene: TRBJ1-5
CDR3aa: CASSLDWTGGGQPQHF
CDR3nt: TGTGCCAGCAGTCTTGACTGGACAGGGGGCGGCCAGCCCCAGCATTTT

d_gene: .
v_gene: TRBV28
abundance: .
j_gene: TRBJ2-6
CDR3aa: CASSSPGGGKAGANVLTF
CDR3nt: TGTGCCAGCAGCTCCCCCGGTGGAGGGAAGGCTGGGGCCAACGTCCTGACTTTC

d_gene: .
v_gene: TRBV6-2/TRBV6-3
abundance: .
j_gene: TRBJ2-3
CDR3aa: CASSQGHSTDTQYF
CDR3nt: TGTGCCAGCAGCCAGGGACATTCCACAGATACGCAGTATTTT

d_gene: TRBD1
v_gene: TRBV19
abundance: .
j_gene: TRBJ2-7
CDR3aa: CASSPDRGSEQYF
CDR3nt: TGTGCCAGTAGTCCGGACAGGGGAAGCGAGCAGTACTTC

d_gene: TRBD2
v_gene: TRBV11-2
abundance: .
j_gene: TRBJ2-1
CDR3aa: CASSLTFWSSGANEQFF
CDR3nt: TGTGCCAGCAGCTTAACTTTCTGGAGCAGCGGGGCGAATGAGCAGTTCTTC

d_gene: TRBD2
v_gene: TRBV3-1/TRBV3-2
abundance: .
j_gene: TRBJ2-1
CDR3aa: CASSPTSGRTVNRFF
CDR3nt: TGTGCCAGCAGCCCTACTAGCGGGAGAACAGTAAATCGGTTCTTC

d_gene: TRBD1
v_gene: TRBV5-1
abundance: .
j_gene: TRBJ2-7
CDR3aa: CASSSPGQTYEQYF
CDR3nt: TGCGCCAGCAGCTCCCCGGGACAGACCTACGAGCAGTACTTC

d_gene: TRBD2
v_gene: TRBV6-5
abundance: .
j_gene: TRBJ2-5
CDR3aa: CASSYRPSGRTQYF
CDR3nt: TGTGCCAGCAGTTACCGGCCTAGCGGGAGGACCCAGTACTTC

d_gene: TRBD2
v_gene: TRBV4-1
abundance: .
j_gene: TRBJ2-1
CDR3aa: CASSQPSSGSRNEQFF
CDR3nt: TGCGCCAGCAGCCAACCAAGTAGCGGGAGTAGGAATGAGCAGTTCTTC

d_gene: .
v_gene: TRBV7-6
abundance: .
j_gene: TRBJ2-5
CDR3aa: CASSSRGETQYF
CDR3nt: TGTGCCAGCAGCTCCAGAGGAGAGACCCAGTACTTC

d_gene: .
v_gene: TRBV27
abundance: .
j_gene: TRBJ1-6
CDR3aa: CASSFLGSSYNSPLHF
CDR3nt: TGTGCCAGCAGTTTCTTGGGGAGCTCCTATAATTCACCCCTCCACTTT